This T cell receptor (beta chain) is from a study of blood T cell repertoires in COVID-19. Study details: Italy, Spain and the United States were the sources of the convalescent and acute COVID-19 samples.

Assay: immunoSEQ multiplex PCR; the TCRdb copy retains only in-frame clones and omits some. The table shows about 100,000 clones, with around four fifths occurring only once. Germline assignment: CDR1 SNHLY and CDR2 FYNNEI. The length of the CDR3 is 16 residues. V was cut by 0 bases and J by 3 bases, with 14 bases left in between. Material: peripheral blood. The chain is built from TRBV2 and TRBJ2-5, with a tentative D call TRBD2 (7 bases). The clonotype originates from a man aged 50 or older with active or convalescent COVID-19. The CDR3 region has the DNA TGTGCCAGCAGTGAAGCGCTTAGGGGGGGAGAAGAGACCCAGTACTTC. Its protein product is CASSEALRGGEETQYF.